This T cell receptor beta chain was recorded in a study of regulatory T cells in long-lasting Graves disease (dated by TCRdb to the early 2020s). With respect to the entire study: Persistent Graves' disease meant more than 5 years of antithyroid drug treatment with TSH receptor autoantibodies that stayed positive. This study used TCR sequencing and RNA sequencing of peripheral blood to compare persistent Graves' disease patients against newly diagnosed Graves' disease patients. The study was registered as a clinical trial and conducted in China. A total of around 35 samples underwent TCR sequencing, from about 13 patients with persistent Graves' disease and around 20 patients with newly diagnosed Graves' disease. In the clinical cohort, patients with persistent Graves' disease had used antithyroid drugs for an average of roughly 10 years.

Points on this clonotype: What antigen it recognizes has not been identified. With a much larger clone just one base away, this may be a read error.

Between the V and J ends, shortened by 8 bases and 1 base respectively, the junction contains 17 bases. The CDR3 runs 15 amino acids, cysteine and phenylalanine included. Here the CDR3 DNA is all that survives: 45 bases in frame from base 1. CDR1 and CDR2 were assigned from the germline V gene as MNHGY and SVAAGI. Receptors were amplified or captured by multiplex PCR. The sample was run on an Illumina HiSeq 4000. iRepertoire HTBI primers and Arm-PCR amplification of CDR3 regions were used to construct TCR beta libraries. Before sequencing, the PCR products went through gel purification. From the authors' description of their analysis: Gene usage analysis of CDR3 amino acid clonotypes relied on the approximately 60 TRBV and about 15 TRBJ segments identified across samples. COPE and FqMerger were used to merge the filtered high-quality paired reads into contigs. BLAST was used to align contigs to IMGT TRBV, TRBD and TRBJ reference genes, and CDR3 was defined according to IMGT. Highly expanded clones were defined as clonotypes with a frequency above 0.1%. Repertoire diversity was measured by Shannon entropy, and V-J evenness by the Gini coefficient. A clonotype was considered public if more than one individual shared it. The public reads were reanalyzed by TCRdb: fastp trimming at Q25, MiXCR alignment, in-frame beta chains only. Rows with one shared CDR3 protein collapse into an entry with the most common genes and DNA. For this entry, the V and J calls and clone size follow TCRdb and not the study's own pipeline. Across this sample there are 300,000 to 500,000 distinct CDR3 sequences, with about 20% seen only once. Less than 25% of the sample comes from the top ten.

This specimen's time point label, per the study, means: persistent/refractory GD, antithyroid drugs over 5 years with positive TRAb. For both TCR sequencing and RNA sequencing, RNA was extracted from PBMCs using TRIzol. Graves' disease was diagnosed according to American Thyroid Association guidelines. Patients for the study were recruited at an endocrinology department in Xi'an, China. Each patient gave 9 to 10 milliliters of peripheral blood, collected in an EDTA anticoagulant tube. Ficoll Paque Plus density gradient separation was used to isolate PBMCs, and no further T cell sorting was done. An Agilent 2100 Bioanalyzer and agarose gel were used to check RNA quality, and a NanoDrop 2000 was used to measure RNA concentration. Overall study outcomes, separate from this receptor: Peripheral blood alone was examined, since thyroid tissue, which constituted the primary lesion, could not be accessed. Sequencing and analysis were restricted to the TCR beta chain. Persistent Graves' disease patients showed lower TCR Shannon entropy and fewer highly expanded clones than newly diagnosed patients, suggesting clonal expansion. The small sample size was acknowledged by the authors as a limitation that may reduce accuracy. Persistent patients shared more public clonotypes among themselves (2,741) than newly diagnosed patients did (nearly 1,000). Preferential use of TRBV28, TRBJ1-2 and TRBJ2-5 was observed in persistent disease, whereas TRBV20-1 and TRBJ2-1 were favored in newly diagnosed disease.

The specimen comprised peripheral blood mononuclear cells (PBMCs), sampled when the disease was refractory, from a patient treated with antithyroid drugs. The sequence links TRBV6-9 to TRBJ1-1, with the D gene too uncertain to name. This clonotype was sampled from a female donor with Graves disease. The nucleotide sequence reads TGTGCCAGCTGTTCCGAGGCCTCAAAGAACACTGAAGCTTTCTTT. Its protein reads: CASCSEASKNTEAFF.